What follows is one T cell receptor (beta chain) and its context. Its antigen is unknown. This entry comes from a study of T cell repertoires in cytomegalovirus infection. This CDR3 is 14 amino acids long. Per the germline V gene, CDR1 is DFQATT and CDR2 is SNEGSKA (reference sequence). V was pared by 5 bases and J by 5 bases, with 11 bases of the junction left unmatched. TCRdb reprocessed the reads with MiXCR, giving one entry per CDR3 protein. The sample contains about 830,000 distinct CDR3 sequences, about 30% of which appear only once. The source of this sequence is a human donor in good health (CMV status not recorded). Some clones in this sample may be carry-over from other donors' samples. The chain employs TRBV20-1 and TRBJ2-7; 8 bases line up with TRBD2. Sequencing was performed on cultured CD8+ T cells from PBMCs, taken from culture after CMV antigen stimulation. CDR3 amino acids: CSAPSGGSDDEQYF. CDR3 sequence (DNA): TGCAGTGCTCCCTCGGGGGGGAGTGACGACGAGCAGTACTTC.